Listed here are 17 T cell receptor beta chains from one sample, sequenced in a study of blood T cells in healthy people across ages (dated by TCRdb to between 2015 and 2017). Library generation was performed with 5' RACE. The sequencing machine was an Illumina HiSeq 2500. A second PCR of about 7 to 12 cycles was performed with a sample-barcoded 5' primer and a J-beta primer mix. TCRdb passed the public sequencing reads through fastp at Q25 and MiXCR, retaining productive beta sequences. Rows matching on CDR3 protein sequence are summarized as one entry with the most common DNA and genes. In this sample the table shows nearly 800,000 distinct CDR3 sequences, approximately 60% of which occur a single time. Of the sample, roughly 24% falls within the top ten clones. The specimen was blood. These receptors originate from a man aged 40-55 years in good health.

CDR3 in amino acids: CASSTPSGSSYEQYF. For the CDR3, the DNA is TGTGCCAGCAGTACACCTAGCGGGAGCTCCTACGAGCAGTACTTC. This chain connects TRBV28 to TRBJ2-7; 10 nucleotides align to TRBD2. CDR3 size: 15 residues. Germline V gene lookup returns CDR1 MDHEN and CDR2 SYDVKM. V shed 5 bases and J 0 bases; nucleotides not matched to a gene: 4. Variable domain in full (rest from reference TRBV28 and TRBJ2-7): DVKVTQSSRYLVKRTGEKVFLECVQDMDHENMFWYRQDPGLGLRLIYFSYDVKMKEKGDIPEGYSVSREKKERFSLILESASTNQTSMYLCASSTPSGSSYEQYFGPGTRLTVT.

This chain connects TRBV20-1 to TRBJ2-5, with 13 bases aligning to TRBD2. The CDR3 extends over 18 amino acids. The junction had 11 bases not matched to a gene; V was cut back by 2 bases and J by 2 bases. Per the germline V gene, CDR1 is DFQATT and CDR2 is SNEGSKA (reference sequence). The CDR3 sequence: CSARSSTSGGAVQETQYF. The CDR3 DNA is TGCAGTGCTAGAAGCTCAACTAGCGGGGGGGCCGTTCAAGAGACCCAGTACTTC.

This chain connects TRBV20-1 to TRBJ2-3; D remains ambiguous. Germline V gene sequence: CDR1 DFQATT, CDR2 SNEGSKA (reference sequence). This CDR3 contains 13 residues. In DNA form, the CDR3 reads TGCGGCGGTGTAGGGCTAGGCACAGATACGCAGTATTTT. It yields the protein CGGVGLGTDTQYF.

CDR3 DNA: TGTGCCAGCAGTTTTCCGGGCACTGAAGCTTTCTTT. It yields the protein CASSFPGTEAFF. The chain has TRBV28 and TRBJ1-1; D uncertain. V lost 3 bases and J lost 4, with 6 bases in between. The CDR3 loop spans 12 amino acids. The germline V gene encodes CDR1 MDHEN and CDR2 SYDVKM.

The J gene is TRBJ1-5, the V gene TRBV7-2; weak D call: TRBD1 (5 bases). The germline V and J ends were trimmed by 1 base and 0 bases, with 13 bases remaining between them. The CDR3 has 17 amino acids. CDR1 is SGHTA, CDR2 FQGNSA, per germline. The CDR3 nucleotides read TGTGCCAGCAGCTTAGGGAGGGGTCTGACTAGCAATCAGCCCCAGCATTTT. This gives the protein CASSLGRGLTSNQPQHF.

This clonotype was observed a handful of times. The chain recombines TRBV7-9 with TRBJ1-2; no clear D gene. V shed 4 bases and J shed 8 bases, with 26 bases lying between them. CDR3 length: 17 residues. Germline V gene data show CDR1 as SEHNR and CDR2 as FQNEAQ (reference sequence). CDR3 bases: TGTGCCAGCAGCTCACCCACCAACCGGGCCCACATGTTAGGCTACACCTTC. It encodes CASSSPTNRAHMLGYTF.

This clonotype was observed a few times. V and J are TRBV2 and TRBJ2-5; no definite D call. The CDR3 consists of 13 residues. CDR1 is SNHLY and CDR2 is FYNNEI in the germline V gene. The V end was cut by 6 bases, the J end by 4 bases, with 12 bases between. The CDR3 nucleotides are TGTGCCAGCAGCAGTGAATCACGAGAGACCCAGTACTTC. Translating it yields CASSSESRETQYF.

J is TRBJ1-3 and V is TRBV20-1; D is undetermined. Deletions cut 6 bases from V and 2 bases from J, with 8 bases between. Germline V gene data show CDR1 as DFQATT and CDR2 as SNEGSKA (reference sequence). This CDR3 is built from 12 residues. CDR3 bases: TGCAGTGCCACCACAGCTGGAAACACCATATATTTT. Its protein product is CSATTAGNTIYF.

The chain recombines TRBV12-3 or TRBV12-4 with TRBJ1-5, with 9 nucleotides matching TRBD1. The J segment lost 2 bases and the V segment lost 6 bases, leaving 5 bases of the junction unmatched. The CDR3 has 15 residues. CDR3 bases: TGTGCCAGCAGATATAGGGACAGGGGCAATCAGCCCCAGCATTTT. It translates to CASRYRDRGNQPQHF.

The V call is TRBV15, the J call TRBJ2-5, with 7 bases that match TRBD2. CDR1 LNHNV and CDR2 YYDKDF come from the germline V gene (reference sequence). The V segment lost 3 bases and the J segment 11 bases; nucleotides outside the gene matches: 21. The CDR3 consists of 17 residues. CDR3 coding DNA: TGTGCCACCAGCAGTCCCAGGACTAGTCGACCCCACGGGGAGCAGTACTTC. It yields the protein CATSSPRTSRPHGEQYF.

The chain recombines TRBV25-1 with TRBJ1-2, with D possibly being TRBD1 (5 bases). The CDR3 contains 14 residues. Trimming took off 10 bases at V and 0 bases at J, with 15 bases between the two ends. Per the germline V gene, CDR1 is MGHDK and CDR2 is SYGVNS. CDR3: CATRGDPPNYGYTF. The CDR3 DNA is TGTGCCACCCGGGGGGACCCACCTAACTATGGCTACACCTTC.

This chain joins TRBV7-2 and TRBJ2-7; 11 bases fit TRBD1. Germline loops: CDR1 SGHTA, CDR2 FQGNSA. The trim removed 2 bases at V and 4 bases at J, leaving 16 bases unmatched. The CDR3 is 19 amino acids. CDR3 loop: CASSLMGGPWTGGLYEQYF. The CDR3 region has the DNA TGTGCCAGCAGCTTAATGGGAGGACCGTGGACAGGGGGCTTATACGAGCAGTACTTC.

CDR3 coding DNA: TGTGCCAGCAGCCCCCTCGAACTGGGGGCCTTCGAGCAGTACTTC. Its translation: CASSPLELGAFEQYF. This chain links TRBV7-3 with TRBJ2-4; maybe TRBD1 (6 bases). The J call may be mistaken, given a closer DNA end match to TRBJ2-7. CDR3 length equals 15 residues. The germline V gene has CDR1 SGHTA and CDR2 FQGTGA.

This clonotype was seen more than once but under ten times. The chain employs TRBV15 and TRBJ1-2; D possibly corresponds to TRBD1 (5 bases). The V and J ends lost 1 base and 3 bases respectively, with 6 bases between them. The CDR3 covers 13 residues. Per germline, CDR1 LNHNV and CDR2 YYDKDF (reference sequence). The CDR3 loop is CATSRARDYGYTF. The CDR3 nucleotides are TGTGCCACCAGCAGAGCCAGGGACTATGGCTACACCTTC. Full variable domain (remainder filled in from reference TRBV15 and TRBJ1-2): DAMVIQNPRYQVTQFGKPVTLSCSQTLNHNVMYWYQQKSSQAPKLLFHYYDKDFNNEADTPDNFQSRRPNTSFCFLDIRSPGLGDTAMYLCATSRARDYGYTFGSGTRLTVV.

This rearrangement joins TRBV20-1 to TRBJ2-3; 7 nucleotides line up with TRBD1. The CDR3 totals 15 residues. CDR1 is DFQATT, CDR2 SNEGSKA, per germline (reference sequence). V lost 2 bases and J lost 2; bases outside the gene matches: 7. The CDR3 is CSARFPGQSTDTQYF. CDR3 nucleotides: TGCAGTGCTAGATTTCCGGGACAGTCCACAGATACGCAGTATTTT.

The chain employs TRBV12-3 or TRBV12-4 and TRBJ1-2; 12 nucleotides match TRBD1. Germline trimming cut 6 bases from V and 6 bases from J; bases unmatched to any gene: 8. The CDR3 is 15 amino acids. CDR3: CASSPGQGAADGYTF. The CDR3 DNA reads TGTGCCAGCAGCCCGGGACAGGGGGCTGCTGATGGCTACACCTTC.

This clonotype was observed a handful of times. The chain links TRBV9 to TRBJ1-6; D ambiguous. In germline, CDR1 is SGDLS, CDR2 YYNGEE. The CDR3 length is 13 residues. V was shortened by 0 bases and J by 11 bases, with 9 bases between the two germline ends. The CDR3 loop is CASSVEVLTPLHF. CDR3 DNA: TGTGCCAGCAGCGTAGAGGTCCTAACACCCCTCCACTTT.